The source of this TCR beta chain is a study of cytomegalovirus exposure and HLA in healthy donors. General study findings and limits: Judged likely to be a sequencing artifact was a cluster of highly shared sequence variants.

Trimming shortened V by 4 bases and J by 1 base, and 7 bases separated the two germline ends. The CDR3 spans 13 residues. Germline CDR1 is MGHRA and CDR2 is YSYEKL. This clone turned up a few times. Its antigen is unidentified. The PCR contained 60 Vbeta and 13 Jbeta primers. Sequenced by immunoSEQ multiplex PCR; TCRdb stores in-frame clones only, minus some. The profile shows about 130,000 clones, around 80% of them singletons. This clonotype originated in a woman aged 40 to 55 in good health and CMV-seronegative. V and J are TRBV4-1 and TRBJ1-1; possible D gene TRBD1, 6 bases. The material sequenced was PBMCs. CDR3 residues: CASSRGQNTEAFF. CDR3 sequence (DNA): TGCGCCAGCAGCCGGGGACAGAACACTGAAGCTTTCTTT.